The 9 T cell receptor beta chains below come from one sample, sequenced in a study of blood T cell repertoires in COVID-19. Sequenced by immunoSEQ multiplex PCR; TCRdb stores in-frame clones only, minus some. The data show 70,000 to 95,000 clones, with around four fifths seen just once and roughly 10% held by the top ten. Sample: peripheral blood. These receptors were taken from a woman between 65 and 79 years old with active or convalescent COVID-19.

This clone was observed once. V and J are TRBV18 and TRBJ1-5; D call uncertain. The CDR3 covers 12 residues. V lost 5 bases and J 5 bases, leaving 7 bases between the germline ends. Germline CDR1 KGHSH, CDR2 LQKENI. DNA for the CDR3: TGTGCCAGCTCAGGGAGTGATCAGCCCCAGCATTTT. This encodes CASSGSDQPQHF. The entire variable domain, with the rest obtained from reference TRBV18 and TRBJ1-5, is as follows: NAGVMQNPRHLVRRRGQEARLRCSPMKGHSHVYWYRQLPEEGLKFMVYLQKENIIDESGMPKERFSAEFPKEGPSILRIQQVVRGDSAAYFCASSGSDQPQHFGDGTRLSIL.

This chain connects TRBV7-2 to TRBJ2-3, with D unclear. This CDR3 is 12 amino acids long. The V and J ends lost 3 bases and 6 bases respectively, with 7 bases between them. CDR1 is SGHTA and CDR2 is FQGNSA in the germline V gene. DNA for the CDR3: TGTGCCAGCAGCTTTGTCTCTGATACGCAGTATTTT. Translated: CASSFVSDTQYF.

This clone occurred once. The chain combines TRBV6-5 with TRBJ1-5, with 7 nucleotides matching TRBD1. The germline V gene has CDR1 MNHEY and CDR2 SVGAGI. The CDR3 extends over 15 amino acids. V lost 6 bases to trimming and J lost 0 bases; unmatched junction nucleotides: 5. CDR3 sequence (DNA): TGTGCCAGCAGAACGGGACAGAGTAGCAATCAGCCCCAGCATTTT. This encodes CASRTGQSSNQPQHF.

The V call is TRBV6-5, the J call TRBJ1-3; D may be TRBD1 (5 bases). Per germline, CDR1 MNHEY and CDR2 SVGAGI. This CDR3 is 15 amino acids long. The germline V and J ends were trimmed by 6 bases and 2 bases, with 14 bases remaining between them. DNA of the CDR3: TGTGCCAGCAGGGACTTCGGAGGGGCTGGAAACACCATATATTTT. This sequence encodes CASRDFGGAGNTIYF.

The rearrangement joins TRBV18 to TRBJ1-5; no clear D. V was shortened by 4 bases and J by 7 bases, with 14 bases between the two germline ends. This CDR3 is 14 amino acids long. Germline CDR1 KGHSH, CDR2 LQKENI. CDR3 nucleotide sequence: TGTGCCAGCTCACAGGGTCGGGAGGACCAGCCCCAGCATTTT. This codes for CASSQGREDQPQHF.

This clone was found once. The CDR3 region is CASSLTGLNTEAFF. CDR3 in DNA: TGTGCCAGCAGCTTGACAGGGCTGAACACTGAAGCTTTCTTT. This chain links TRBV5-4 with TRBJ1-1, with D possibly TRBD1 on 6 matching bases. This CDR3 has 14 residues. Looked up from germline, CDR1 is SGHNT and CDR2 is YYREEE (reference sequence). Trimming shortened V by 1 base and J by 0 bases, and 7 bases separated the two germline ends.

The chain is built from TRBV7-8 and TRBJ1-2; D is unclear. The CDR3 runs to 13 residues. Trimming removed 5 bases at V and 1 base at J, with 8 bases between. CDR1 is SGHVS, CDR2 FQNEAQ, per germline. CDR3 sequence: CASSGRGNYGYTF. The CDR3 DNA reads TGTGCCAGCAGCGGTCGGGGTAACTATGGCTACACCTTC.

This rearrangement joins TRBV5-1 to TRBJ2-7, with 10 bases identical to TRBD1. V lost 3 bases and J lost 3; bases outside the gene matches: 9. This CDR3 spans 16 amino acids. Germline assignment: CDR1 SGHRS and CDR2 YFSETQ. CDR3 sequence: CASSSGARTGGYEQYF. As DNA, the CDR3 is TGCGCCAGCAGCTCGGGTGCGCGGACAGGGGGCTACGAGCAGTACTTC.

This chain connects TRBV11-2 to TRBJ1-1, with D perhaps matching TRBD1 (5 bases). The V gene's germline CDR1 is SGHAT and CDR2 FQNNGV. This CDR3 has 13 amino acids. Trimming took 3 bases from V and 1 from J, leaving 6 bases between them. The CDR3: CASSFGQNTEAFF. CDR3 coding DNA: TGTGCCAGCAGCTTCGGACAGAACACTGAAGCTTTCTTT.